This T cell receptor beta chain was found in a study of technical replicates of blood from four donors. Produced via immunoSEQ multiplex PCR; TCRdb's table is partial and in-frame only. The sample has 90,000 to 100,000 clones; about 95% are singletons. J gave up 4 bases and V 5 bases, and 6 bases lay outside the gene matches. The germline V gene has CDR1 SEHNR and CDR2 FQNEAQ (reference sequence). This CDR3 has 15 residues. The receptor comes from a human donor in good health. Sequenced: T cells isolated from PBMCs. The chain uses TRBV7-9 and TRBJ1-2; 11 bases fit TRBD1. CDR3 sequence (DNA): TGTGCCAGCAGCGAAACGGGACAGGGGGGCTATGGCTACACCTTC. Its protein product is CASSETGQGGYGYTF.